The 13 T cell receptor beta chains below all came from one sample that was sequenced in a study of T cells in Graves' hyperthyroidism and ophthalmopathy. The TCR beta CDR3 regions underwent amplification using RNA transcripts as the source. The primer set for the first-round RT-PCR of the TCR CDR3 was HTBI. MiXCR, applied by TCRdb to the multiplex PCR reads, yields one record per CDR3 protein. The top ten clones hold about 7% of a sample with 600,000 to 700,000 distinct CDR3 sequences, 40% to 55% of them seen once. Sequenced sample: peripheral blood or thyroid tissue (not recorded which). These TCRs come from an adult man with Graves' disease, either hyperthyroidism or ophthalmopathy (not recorded which).

For this clonotype: A clone one base away is much larger, so this may be a read error. The chain combines TRBV25-1 with TRBJ1-2; D not resolved. Trimming removed 7 bases at V and 7 bases at J, with 16 bases between. This CDR3 is built from 13 residues. Germline loops: CDR1 MGHDK, CDR2 SYGVNS. In DNA form, the CDR3 reads TGTGCCAGCACCCCAAGGCTCGCAACTGGCTACACCTTC. Translating it yields CASTPRLATGYTF.

This clonotype was recorded many times. This chain uses TRBV24-1 with TRBJ2-5; 7 bases are shared with TRBD2. Losses at the gene ends were 4 bases for V and 3 bases for J; bases not matched to a gene: 4. Per the germline V gene, CDR1 is KGHDR and CDR2 is SFDVKD. This CDR3 is built from 14 residues. The CDR3 loop reads CATSDAGTKETQYF. CDR3 in DNA: TGTGCCACCAGTGACGCCGGGACTAAAGAGACCCAGTACTTC.

The sample holds a few counts of this clonotype. V is TRBV7-9 and J is TRBJ1-2; possible D gene TRBD1, 5 bases. The CDR3 sequence is 16 residues long. Germline CDR1 SEHNR, CDR2 FQNEAQ (reference sequence). V lost 5 bases and J 4 bases, leaving 20 bases between the germline ends. In DNA, the CDR3 is TGTGCCAGCAGCCTGGGGACGGCCGCAGTGTTCTATGGCTACACCTTC. This gives the protein CASSLGTAAVFYGYTF. Full variable domain (remainder filled in from reference TRBV7-9 and TRBJ1-2): DTGVSQNPRHKITKRGQNVTFRCDPISEHNRLYWYRQTLGQGPEFLTYFQNEAQLEKSRLLSDRFSAERPKGSFSTLEIQRTEQGDSAMYLCASSLGTAAVFYGYTFGSGTRLTVV.

This clonotype was found many times. In DNA, the CDR3 is TGCGCCAGCAGCTTGGAATGGGGTGGGCAGCCCCAGCATTTT. This gives the protein CASSLEWGGQPQHF. The V call is TRBV5-1, the J call TRBJ1-5, with unresolved D. The V gene's germline CDR1 is SGHRS and CDR2 YFSETQ. This CDR3 spans 14 amino acids. The V and J ends lost 0 bases and 7 bases respectively, with 11 bases between them.

The V call is TRBV20-1, the J call TRBJ1-1, with D perhaps TRBD1 (5 bases). The germline gives CDR1 DFQATT, CDR2 SNEGSKA (reference sequence). This CDR3 spans 15 amino acids. Trimming cost V 3 bases and J 5 bases, with 19 bases left between them. The CDR3 DNA is TGCAGTGCTAGTCCATTCGATGGGGGAGGGACTGAAGCTTTCTTT. Translation gives CSASPFDGGGTEAFF.

This clonotype was counted only a few times. This rearrangement joins TRBV7-2 to TRBJ2-7; D unclear. The V gene lost 1 base and the J gene lost 5 bases, with 12 bases spanning the gap. Germline-derived CDR1 and CDR2 are SGHTA and FQGNSA. The CDR3 covers 14 residues. The CDR3 reads CASSLVGILNEQYF. Written as DNA, the CDR3 is TGTGCCAGCAGCTTAGTGGGGATTCTTAACGAGCAGTACTTC.

The chain recombines TRBV2 with TRBJ2-5; tentative D call: TRBD2 (6 bases). V lost 8 bases and J 2 bases, leaving 15 bases between the germline ends. Per the germline V gene, CDR1 is SNHLY and CDR2 is FYNNEI. The CDR3 runs to 14 residues. CDR3: CASLLASGQETQYF. CDR3 DNA sequence: TGTGCCAGCCTTCTAGCGTCGGGACAAGAGACCCAGTACTTC.

V usage is TRBV7-2 and J usage is TRBJ1-6; TRBD1 matches 10 bases. This CDR3 region has 14 residues. V shed 4 bases, J shed 10 bases, and the junction held 4 bases outside the gene matches. Germline assignment: CDR1 SGHTA and CDR2 FQGNSA. The CDR3 is CASSYGTGASPLHF. The CDR3 nucleotides are TGTGCCAGCAGCTATGGGACAGGGGCATCACCCCTCCACTTT. The full variable domain, with the rest looked up from reference TRBV7-2 and TRBJ1-6, is GAGVSQSPSNKVTEKGKDVELRCDPISGHTALYWYRQSLGQGLEFLIYFQGNSAPDKSGLPSDRFSAERTGGSVSTLTIQRTQQEDSAVYLCASSYGTGASPLHFGNGTRLTVT.

The chain employs TRBV7-8 and TRBJ1-6, with 7 bases identical to TRBD1. Germline V gives CDR1 SGHVS, CDR2 FQNEAQ. This CDR3 comprises 16 residues. Trimming took 7 bases from V and 14 from J; bases not matched to a gene: 20. CDR3: CASTQYRGQNVLALHF. The CDR3 nucleotides read TGTGCCAGCACCCAATACAGGGGCCAGAATGTTTTGGCCCTCCACTTT.

The chain joins TRBV9 to TRBJ1-2; D possibly corresponds to TRBD1 (5 bases). Germline-derived CDR1 and CDR2 are SGDLS and YYNGEE. This CDR3 region has 13 residues. V was clipped by 0 bases and J by 6 bases, with 9 bases between them. Here the CDR3 reads CASSVAGSNGYTF. As DNA, the CDR3 is TGTGCCAGCAGCGTAGCAGGGTCCAATGGCTACACCTTC.

Turning to this clonotype: An end of the junction differs from the germline gene, which may be a read error. This chain connects TRBV2 to TRBJ2-2; D gene ambiguous. Per germline, CDR1 SNHLY and CDR2 FYNNEI. The CDR3 loop spans 14 amino acids. The CDR3 DNA is TGTGCCATCAGTCTCAACCGGGCCACCGGGGAGCTGTTTTTT. This gives the protein CAISLNRATGELFF.

The chain recombines TRBV5-1 with TRBJ2-7, with 11 bases identical to TRBD2. The CDR3 consists of 15 residues. Losses at the gene ends were 7 bases for V and 3 bases for J; bases not matched to a gene: 9. Germline CDR1 reads SGHRS; CDR2 reads YFSETQ. CDR3 residues: CASGMTSGDFYEQYF. The CDR3 coding sequence is TGCGCCAGCGGGATGACTAGCGGGGACTTCTACGAGCAGTACTTC.

The chain is built from TRBV20-1 and TRBJ1-6; D might be TRBD1 (5 bases). V was trimmed by 0 bases and J by 6 bases, leaving 15 bases between them. The germline V gene encodes CDR1 DFQATT and CDR2 SNEGSKA (reference sequence). The CDR3 is 16 amino acids. The CDR3 sequence is CSARDPRKGVNSPLHF. In DNA, the CDR3 is TGCAGTGCTAGAGATCCCCGCAAAGGGGTTAATTCACCCCTCCACTTT.